This TCR beta chain was sequenced in a study of blood T cell repertoires in COVID-19. V was cut by 10 bases and J by 5 bases, with 11 bases left in between. This CDR3 spans 11 amino acids. Germline-derived CDR1 and CDR2 are MNHEY and SVGAGI. This clone has just one count. Sequencing used immunoSEQ multiplex PCR; TCRdb keeps in-frame clones, though not all of them. In the table there are 180,000 or so clones, approximately 83% of which are singletons. The sample comprised peripheral blood. The chain couples TRBV6-5 to TRBJ2-5; perhaps TRBD2 as D (6 bases). The receptor was derived from a man in his 60s with acute or convalescent COVID-19. Written as DNA, the CDR3 is TGTGCCACGGGACTGGGGGAGACCCAGTACTTC. It translates to CATGLGETQYF.